This entry lists 19 T cell receptor beta chains sequenced from one sample in a study of CD8 T cells in Susac syndrome. Random hexamers were used to reverse transcribe an amount of 0.5 to 1 ug RNA. TCRdb recomputed calls from the immunoSEQ multiplex PCR reads with MiXCR, one row per CDR3 protein. The table shows approximately 220,000 distinct CDR3 sequences, with 80% to 95% occurring only once. Source material: CD8+ T cells from PBMCs. The receptors shown here come from a human donor with multiple sclerosis.

The chain recombines TRBV10-2 with TRBJ2-1; D remains unclear. The germline V gene encodes CDR1 WSHSY and CDR2 SAAADI. Deletions cut 0 bases from V and 10 bases from J, with 4 bases between. CDR3 length: 11 residues. Here the CDR3 DNA reads TGCGCCAGCAGTGAGTCGAGGGAGCAGTTCTTC. Translating it yields CASSESREQFF.

The chain carries TRBV7-6 and TRBJ2-5; D unclear. Germline CDR1 reads SGHVS; CDR2 reads FNYEAQ. V lost 1 base and J lost 4, with 7 bases in between. This CDR3 spans 13 amino acids. DNA of the CDR3: TGTGCCAGCAGCTTAGAGTTGGTAGAGACCCAGTACTTC. Its translation: CASSLELVETQYF.

The rearrangement links TRBV7-2 to TRBJ2-5; D unresolved. The CDR3 is 15 residues long. The V gene's germline CDR1 is SGHTA and CDR2 FQGNSA. V shed 2 bases and J shed 0 bases, with 10 bases lying between them. The CDR3 loop reads CASSLQRDNQETQYF. Written as DNA, the CDR3 is TGTGCCAGCAGCTTACAGCGAGATAACCAAGAGACCCAGTACTTC.

The chain uses TRBV3-1 and TRBJ1-4; unclear D gene. Germline V CDR1 and CDR2: LGHDT, YNNKEL (reference sequence). Trimming left V 1 base short and J 0 bases short, with 12 bases between. The CDR3 is 17 residues long. The chain's CDR3 is CASSQGSGLATNEKLFF. In DNA, the CDR3 is TGTGCCAGCAGCCAAGGATCAGGCCTCGCAACTAATGAAAAACTGTTTTTT.

DNA for the CDR3: TGTGCCAGCAGCTGGGGGAGTGTTCGGGAGCAGTACTTC. Encoded protein: CASSWGSVREQYF. The V call is TRBV27, the J call TRBJ2-7; D might be TRBD1 or TRBD2, each matching 5 bases. The CDR3 is 13 residues long. Trimming removed 6 bases from V and 7 bases from J, with 16 bases in between. Germline values: CDR1 MNHEY, CDR2 SMNVEV (reference sequence).

The chain is built from TRBV4-2 and TRBJ1-5; D ambiguous. This CDR3 is built from 13 residues. Germline V CDR1 and CDR2: LGHNA, YNFKEQ. Trimming removed 1 base at V and 7 bases at J, with 8 bases between. CDR3 DNA sequence: TGTGCCAGCAGCCAAGGAGGTGAGCAGCCCCAGCATTTT. Translation gives CASSQGGEQPQHF.

This sequence joins TRBV7-8 and TRBJ2-1; D unresolved. Trimming took off 3 bases at V and 8 bases at J, with 8 bases between the two ends. Germline assignment: CDR1 SGHVS and CDR2 FQNEAQ. CDR3 length: 12 amino acids. CDR3 sequence (DNA): TGTGCCAGCAGCTTTATTATTGATGAGCAGTTCTTC. It specifies CASSFIIDEQFF.

This chain connects TRBV5-1 to TRBJ1-1; D remains unclear. Germline-derived CDR1 and CDR2 are SGHRS and YFSETQ. The V end was cut by 1 base, the J end by 4 bases, with 14 bases between. The CDR3 extends over 15 amino acids. The CDR3 DNA reads as TGCGCCAGCAGCTTGATAGATGGGTGGAGCACTGAAGCTTTCTTT. Protein sequence: CASSLIDGWSTEAFF.

The V call is TRBV6-5, the J call TRBJ1-1; unclear D gene. V lost 2 bases, J lost 4 bases, and 14 bases lay in between. Germline loops: CDR1 MNHEY, CDR2 SVGAGI. The length of the CDR3 is 15 residues. The CDR3 region is CASSYRPGPGTEAFF. Here the CDR3 DNA reads TGTGCCAGCAGTTACCGCCCCGGACCGGGCACTGAAGCTTTCTTT.

V is TRBV30 and J is TRBJ2-1, with 10 bases aligning to TRBD2. Germline loops: CDR1 GTSNPN, CDR2 SVGIG (reference sequence). Unmatched junction bases numbered 15, after V lost 0 bases and J lost 4 bases. This CDR3 has 19 amino acids. As DNA, the CDR3 is TGTGCCTGGAGTGTAGGGTTAGCGGGGGGATTCGGCGGGTACAATGAGCAGTTCTTC. Its translation: CAWSVGLAGGFGGYNEQFF.

The chain is built from TRBV28 and TRBJ2-7; TRBD2 agrees at 7 bases. The germline CDR1 and CDR2 sequences are MDHEN and SYDVKM. The V gene end was trimmed by 5 bases and the J gene end by 2 bases; junction bases not matched to a gene: 18. The CDR3 is 18 residues long. The CDR3 reads CASSTLLAGPFPPYEQYF. The CDR3 nucleotides read TGTGCCAGCAGTACCCTCTTAGCGGGCCCCTTCCCCCCCTACGAGCAGTACTTC.

The chain joins TRBV11-2 to TRBJ2-7; 14 bases line up with TRBD2. CDR1 is SGHAT and CDR2 is FQNNGV in the germline V gene. This CDR3 comprises 16 residues. With V trimmed by 5 bases and J by 3 bases, 6 bases remained unmatched. Written as DNA, the CDR3 is TGTGCCAGCAGCGACGGGACTAGCGGGGGCAGCTACGAGCAGTACTTC. Amino acid sequence: CASSDGTSGGSYEQYF. The complete variable domain, with remaining parts taken from reference TRBV11-2 and TRBJ2-7, reads EAGVAQSPRYKIIEKRQSVAFWCNPISGHATLYWYQQILGQGPKLLIQFQNNGVVDDSQLPKDRFSAERLKGVDSTLKIQPAKLEDSAVYLCASSDGTSGGSYEQYFGPGTRLTVT.

The V call is TRBV5-4, the J call TRBJ2-3, with 8 bases aligning to TRBD2. Trimming removed 0 bases from V and 6 bases from J; junction bases left unmatched: 12. This CDR3 region has 17 residues. Germline loops: CDR1 SGHNT, CDR2 YYREEE (reference sequence). CDR3 region: CASSLVVRAGASDTQYF. CDR3 bases: TGTGCCAGCAGCTTGGTGGTGCGAGCGGGAGCTTCGGATACGCAGTATTTT. Based on the CDR3 plus reference TRBV5-4 and TRBJ2-3, the full variable domain is ETGVTQSPTHLIKTRGQQVTLRCSSQSGHNTVSWYQQALGQGPQFIFQYYREEENGRGNFPPRFSGLQFPNYSSELNVNALELDDSALYLCASSLVVRAGASDTQYFGPGTRLTVL.

As DNA, the CDR3 is TGTGCCAGCGGCCTTGGGGACAGTGCTCACGAGCAGTACTTC. Translated: CASGLGDSAHEQYF. The chain carries TRBV2 and TRBJ2-7, with TRBD1 identical over 7 bases. CDR1 SNHLY and CDR2 FYNNEI come from the germline V gene. With V trimmed by 8 bases and J by 5 bases, 12 bases remained unmatched. This CDR3 contains 14 residues.

The J gene is TRBJ2-1, the V gene TRBV6-5; D is possibly TRBD1 or TRBD2 (5 bases each). The V end lost 0 bases, the J end lost 12 bases, and 27 bases lay between the germline ends. Germline assignment: CDR1 MNHEY and CDR2 SVGAGI. This CDR3 comprises 18 residues. The DNA of the CDR3 is TGTGCCAGCAGTTACTCAGATATGCAGGGAGCCACGGGGTCTCGGCAGTTCTTC. Protein sequence: CASSYSDMQGATGSRQFF.

The chain recombines TRBV27 with TRBJ1-1; the D gene is possibly TRBD1 (6 bases). Germline CDR1 is MNHEY and CDR2 is SMNVEV (reference sequence). CDR3 length: 15 amino acids. V was cut by 7 bases and J by 1 base, with 16 bases left in between. In nucleotides, the CDR3 is TGTGCCAGCACCCCGTTTGCGGGACAGAACACTGAAGCTTTCTTT. It is translated as CASTPFAGQNTEAFF.

This chain uses TRBV10-3 with TRBJ2-5; 13 nucleotides line up with TRBD2. CDR1 and CDR2 from the germline V gene are ENHRY and SYGVKD. V was pared by 3 bases and J by 5 bases, with 9 bases of the junction left unmatched. The CDR3 consists of 17 residues. DNA for the CDR3: TGTGCCATCAGTGAACTCGGACTAGCGGGAGCTGGGGAGACCCAGTACTTC. Its translation: CAISELGLAGAGETQYF.

The V and J genes are TRBV19 and TRBJ1-4; D remains ambiguous. CDR1 and CDR2 from the germline V gene are LNHDA and SQIVND (reference sequence). This CDR3 region has 11 residues. The ends were cut back, 4 bases at V and 10 bases at J, with 7 bases in the middle. The CDR3 sequence: CASSSEVKLFF. The CDR3, as DNA: TGTGCCAGTAGTAGTGAGGTAAAACTGTTTTTT.

The chain recombines TRBV2 with TRBJ1-1; no definite D call. The germline V gene has CDR1 SNHLY and CDR2 FYNNEI. Trimming left V 6 bases short and J 7 bases short, with 9 bases between. The CDR3 runs 11 residues. As DNA, the CDR3 is TGTGCCAGCAGGGAGGACTTTGAAGCTTTCTTT. It translates to CASREDFEAFF.